This T cell receptor (beta chain) was documented in a study of blood T cell repertoires in COVID-19. Overall study context: Samples representing acute and convalescent COVID-19 were sourced from the United States, Italy and Spain. PBMCs, B-cell-depleted T cells, or T cells were the source of the cDNA or gDNA that made up the material.

The germline gives CDR1 KGHDR, CDR2 SFDVKD. The germline V and J ends were trimmed by 7 bases and 2 bases, with 10 bases remaining between them. The length of the CDR3 is 13 residues. Original processing methods: Amplification of reference gene primers was used by the study to estimate nucleated cell counts. Assay: immunoSEQ multiplex PCR; the TCRdb copy retains only in-frame clones and omits some. The V and J calls and clone size come from that table; D and trimming were worked out from the DNA. The sample lists some 45,000 clones; around 80% were seen once. Input material: peripheral blood. This clonotype was sampled from a human donor in a cohort sampled during active COVID-19. V is TRBV24-1 and J is TRBJ2-5; D possibly corresponds to TRBD1 (5 bases). The CDR3 loop is CATRRSGQETQYF. The CDR3 DNA reads TGTGCCACCAGGCGGTCAGGGCAAGAGACCCAGTACTTC.